The subject of this entry is one TCR beta chain. Its antigen is still unknown. The germline gives CDR1 SGHNT, CDR2 YYREEE (reference sequence). The CDR3 totals 15 residues. V was clipped by 7 bases and J by 3 bases; unmatched bases: 7. The data originate from a study of type 1 regulatory T cells. Turning to the study itself: This in vitro CD4 product, T-allo10, is enriched for Tr1 cells and alloantigen-specific. Study-wide findings and caveats: Type 1 regulatory T cells had a more restricted TCR repertoire than non-type 1 regulatory T cells.

TCRdb reprocessed the reads with MiXCR, giving one entry per CDR3 protein. The data hold 63,000 or so distinct CDR3 sequences, with roughly half observed a single time. This clonotype was sampled from a human donor in good health. The sequencing sample was made of cultured non-Tr1 T cells, either the whole culture or a sorted T cell fraction (not recorded which). The J gene is TRBJ2-7, the V gene TRBV5-4; 13 bases are a match to TRBD2. The CDR3 protein is CASGPGLAGDYEQYF. The CDR3, as DNA: TGTGCCAGCGGGCCAGGACTAGCGGGGGACTACGAGCAGTACTTC.